A selection of T cell receptor beta chains follows, all from one sample in a study of T cell responses to AZD1222 COVID-19 vaccine. The data were produced by immunoSEQ multiplex PCR, yet TCRdb's version contains in-frame clones alone and is incomplete. The sample holds about 99,000 clones, 86% seen once. Specimen: peripheral blood, collected 28 days after the second dose of the MenACWY control vaccine. The receptors were gathered from an adult who received the MenACWY meningococcal vaccine as a control. Each CDR3 is given with its conserved first and last residue. The D gene is left open where the match is weak. Expanded clones are given a class, and other clones once, few, many or no size at all.

15	once	TRBD2	TRBV7-2	TRBJ2-5	CASSPHRGEKETQYF	TGTGCCAGCAGCCCTCATCGGGGGGAGAAAGAGACCCAGTACTTC
15	NA	NA	TRBV4-2	TRBJ1-2	CASSPLGGDTYGYTF	TGTGCCAGCAGCCCGCTGGGGGGGGATACCTATGGCTACACCTTC
17	NA	TRBD2	TRBV7-3	TRBJ2-3	CASGVSGSSGSTDTQYF	TGTGCCAGCGGAGTCTCTGGGTCTAGCGGTAGCACAGATACGCAGTATTTT
13	NA	NA	TRBV5-1	TRBJ2-1	CASSPGAYNEQFF	TGCGCCAGCAGCCCCGGGGCCTACAATGAGCAGTTCTTC
14	NA	TRBD1	TRBV28	TRBJ1-2	CASKGATRRYGYTF	TGTGCCAGCAAGGGGGCAACCAGACGCTATGGCTACACCTTC
14	NA	NA	TRBV28	TRBJ1-6	CASGRSSYNSPLHF	TGTGCCAGCGGCAGAAGCTCCTATAATTCACCCCTCCACTTT
15	few	NA	TRBV4-3	TRBJ1-6	CASSQSAGRNSPLHF	TGCGCCAGCAGCCAATCCGCAGGGAGGAATTCACCCCTCCACTTT
13	NA	NA	TRBV21-1	TRBJ2-2	CASSKERTGELFF	TGTGCCAGCAGCAAAGAACGGACCGGGGAGCTGTTTTTT
11	NA	NA	TRBV2	TRBJ2-1	CASSVTGMQFF	TGTGCCAGCAGTGTCACAGGAATGCAGTTCTTC
15	few	NA	TRBV5-1	TRBJ2-7	CASSFGDPGLYEQYF	TGCGCCAGCAGCTTCGGAGACCCGGGCCTCTACGAGCAGTACTTC
15	NA	NA	TRBV6-5	TRBJ2-2	CASSYGLSGTGELFF	TGTGCCAGCAGTTACGGTCTATCGGGTACCGGGGAGCTGTTTTTT
14	NA	NA	TRBV28	TRBJ1-2	CASSFLERLYGYTF	TGTGCCAGCAGTTTCTTAGAGCGCCTCTATGGCTACACCTTC
15	NA	NA	TRBV7-2	TRBJ1-1	CASSSLGLVNTEAFF	TGTGCCAGCAGCTCCCTGGGACTGGTGAACACTGAAGCTTTCTTT
16	once	NA	TRBV19	TRBJ2-7	CASRGRDGSFPYEQYF	TGTGCCAGTAGGGGCCGGGACGGCTCTTTTCCCTACGAGCAGTACTTC
16	NA	TRBD2	TRBV5-4	TRBJ2-5	CASSLRLAGGLETQYF	TGTGCCAGCAGCTTGAGACTAGCGGGGGGGCTAGAGACCCAGTACTTC
16	NA	NA	TRBV18	TRBJ2-7	CASSPRLTDTLNEQYF	TGTGCCAGCTCACCCCGTTTGACAGATACTTTGAACGAGCAGTACTTC